This is a list of T cell receptor beta chains from one sample in a study of blood T cell repertoires in COVID-19. Method: immunoSEQ multiplex PCR; TCRdb's copy keeps in-frame clones and lacks some. Of some 50,000 clones in the sample, 93% are singletons; the top ten hold about 1%. The sample comprised peripheral blood. These receptors were obtained from a man in his 60s with COVID-19, enrolled during active disease. The CDR3 runs from the conserved cysteine through the conserved F or W. A D gene is named only where the DNA matches it firmly. Clone size is not always given. Where it is, it says once, few, many or a class for expanded clones.

j_call clone_size v_call d_call cdr3_nt cdr3_aa
TRBJ2-7 - TRBV30 TRBD1 TGTGCCTGGACAAGGGGACAGGGGAACGAGCAGTACTTC CAWTRGQGNEQYF
TRBJ2-3 once TRBV27 - TGTGCCAGCACCTTTAGCGCCCTCAGCACAGATACGCAGTATTTT CASTFSALSTDTQYF
TRBJ1-6 - TRBV6-5 - TGTGCCAGCAGTTACTCCAGGGGACGATATTCACCCCTCCACTTT CASSYSRGRYSPLHF
TRBJ1-1 - TRBV28 - TGTGCCAGCAAGCAGCCAGGGAACACTGAAGCTTTCTTT CASKQPGNTEAFF
TRBJ2-1 - TRBV5-4 - TGTGCCAGCAGCTTGGCGACAGGGAGGTACAATGAGCAGTTCTTC CASSLATGRYNEQFF
TRBJ1-5 - TRBV15 - TGTGCCACCACTCAGAATTTCAATCAGCCCCAGCATTTT CATTQNFNQPQHF
TRBJ1-1 - TRBV3-1/TRBV3-2 TRBD1 TGTGCCAGCAGCCCCTCGACAGGGAGGACTGAAGCTTTCTTT CASSPSTGRTEAFF
TRBJ2-7 - TRBV4-3 - TGCGCCAGCAGCCAAGATCTCGCAGGTCCCTACGAGCAGTACTTC CASSQDLAGPYEQYF
TRBJ1-6 - TRBV4-1 - TGCGCCAGCAGCCAAGGGGTTCGGGATAATTCACCCCTCCACTTT CASSQGVRDNSPLHF
TRBJ2-6 - TRBV5-4 - TGTGCCAGCAGCCTCAGGGGTTCTGGGGCCAACGTCCTGACTTTC CASSLRGSGANVLTF
TRBJ1-6 - TRBV28 - TGTGCCAGCAACAGCGAGACAGCTGATAATTCACCCCTCCACTTT CASNSETADNSPLHF
TRBJ1-3 once TRBV5-1 TRBD1 TGCGCCAGCAGCTTGTCCCCGACGGGAGGGACAGCTGGAAACACCATATATTTT CASSLSPTGGTAGNTIYF
TRBJ1-5 few TRBV6-5 TRBD1 TGTGCCAGCAGTTTGGACAGGGATCAGCCCCAGCATTTT CASSLDRDQPQHF
TRBJ2-7 - TRBV9 TRBD1 TGTGCCAGCAGCGTTACCGGGACAGGGGGCTCCGAGCAGTACTTC CASSVTGTGGSEQYF
TRBJ1-3 once TRBV29-1 - TGCAGCGTTGTGGCCGACTCTGGAAACACCATATATTTT CSVVADSGNTIYF
TRBJ1-5 - TRBV28 - TGTGCCAGCAGTTGGACAGATAGCAATCAGCCCCAGCATTTT CASSWTDSNQPQHF
TRBJ2-7 - TRBV3-1/TRBV3-2 - TGTGCCAGCAGCGACGCCGGGGAGGACGAGCAGTACTTC CASSDAGEDEQYF
TRBJ1-1 - TRBV12-5 - TGTGCTAGTGGTTTGGTAAGAGACACTGAAGCTTTCTTT CASGLVRDTEAFF
TRBJ1-2 - TRBV27 - TGTGCCAGCAGTCCAACAGGGAACTATGGCTACACCTTC CASSPTGNYGYTF
TRBJ2-1 once TRBV6-2/TRBV6-3 - TGTGCCAGCAGTTACTCGGTTAGCTATCCGACCGAAATAAAGTACAATGAGCAGTTCTTC CASSYSVSYPTEIKYNEQFF
TRBJ2-7 once TRBV28 TRBD1 TGTGCCAGCAGTCGGACAGGGGGCGGCGACGAGCAGTACTTC CASSRTGGGDEQYF
TRBJ2-1 - TRBV19 - TGTGCCAGTAGTCAGCTAGCGACGAACTACAATGAGCAGTTCTTC CASSQLATNYNEQFF
TRBJ2-1 - TRBV29-1 - TGCAGCGTTGAAGATCAGGAGGGCACCTCCTACAATGAGCAGTTCTTC CSVEDQEGTSYNEQFF
TRBJ2-2 - TRBV11-2 - TGTGCCAGCAGCTCCGCCGGGACACAGAACACCGGGGAGCTGTTTTTT CASSSAGTQNTGELFF
TRBJ1-4 once TRBV5-1 - TGCGCCAGCAGCTTGGGTGGGAGTAATGAAAAACTGTTTTTT CASSLGGSNEKLFF
TRBJ2-3 - TRBV27 TRBD2 TGTGCCAGCAGTTTTAAGCGGGGGGACACAGATACGCAGTATTTT CASSFKRGDTDTQYF
TRBJ2-3 - TRBV24-1 TRBD1 TGTGCCACCAGTGATTCGACCGGGACAGGGGCGAAGCGTACGCAGTATTTT CATSDSTGTGAKRTQYF
TRBJ2-1 - TRBV19 TRBD1 TGTGCCACGACCGGGACAGGGGCCTACAATGAGCAGTTCTTC CATTGTGAYNEQFF
TRBJ1-2 - TRBV6-1 - TGTGCCAGCAGTGAATCTAGTCAGGGACTTTGGGGCTACACCTTC CASSESSQGLWGYTF
TRBJ1-2 - TRBV2 - TGTGCCAGCACCAACGCCAAAACAGGGTATGGCTACACCTTC CASTNAKTGYGYTF
TRBJ2-7 - TRBV30 - TGTGCCTGGAGTCCCGGCAGGCCCTACGAGCAGTACTTC CAWSPGRPYEQYF
TRBJ2-3 - TRBV5-1 TRBD2 TGCGCCAGCGGCTTTAGCGGGGGGGCCTCAGATACGCAGTATTTT CASGFSGGASDTQYF
TRBJ2-3 once TRBV29-1 - TGCAGCGTTGAAGGAGGGGCAGGGGTAAGCACAGATACGCAGTATTTT CSVEGGAGVSTDTQYF
TRBJ1-6 - TRBV6-2/TRBV6-3 TRBD1 TGTGCCAGCAGTCTGAGGACAGGGGTTAATTCACCCCTCCACTTT CASSLRTGVNSPLHF
TRBJ1-3 - TRBV2 TRBD1 TGTGCCAGCAGATTACAGGGGGCGGAGGGAAACACCATATATTTT CASRLQGAEGNTIYF
TRBJ2-4 - TRBV3-1/TRBV3-2 - TGTGCCAGCAGCCTACTTAAAGGGGGTATGAACATTCAGTACTTC CASSLLKGGMNIQYF
TRBJ2-1 - TRBV19 TRBD2 TGTGCCAGTAGTCTAGCGGGGGGAGGGTCGGATGAGCAGTTCTTC CASSLAGGGSDEQFF
TRBJ2-7 - TRBV7-6 TRBD2 TGTGCCAGCAGACATACCGGGACTACCACCCACGAGCAGTACTTC CASRHTGTTTHEQYF
TRBJ1-6 - TRBV5-5 - TGTGCCAGCAGCTTGGCGGACACCTCGTATAATTCACCCCTCCACTTT CASSLADTSYNSPLHF
TRBJ1-6 - TRBV19 - TGTGCCTGTCGCGGGGGGCTTGGGGATTCACCCCTCCACTTT CACRGGLGDSPLHF
TRBJ2-2 - TRBV18 TRBD2 TGTGCCAGCTCACCACGGAGCGGGAGGACCGGGGAGCTGTTTTTT CASSPRSGRTGELFF
TRBJ1-2 - TRBV7-9 TRBD1 TGTGCCAGCAGCTTAGGGACAGGGGGCTATGGCTACACCTTC CASSLGTGGYGYTF
TRBJ2-1 - TRBV7-9 - TGTGCCAGCAGATCGACACCAAATGAGCAGTTCTTC CASRSTPNEQFF
TRBJ1-5 - TRBV19 - TGTGCCAGTAGTATAGAAACAGGGAAGGATCAGCCCCAGCATTTT CASSIETGKDQPQHF